These 15 T cell receptor beta chains share one sample of origin, sequenced in a study of shared clonotypes between healthy human individuals. Measured with immunoSEQ multiplex PCR; TCRdb has only the in-frame clones, and not every one. The sample holds roughly 2.6 million clones; 90% to 95% are singletons and the top ten take 0.14%. The sample was naive CD4+ T cells sorted from blood. Subset noted: CD45RA+ positively selected. Receptors were obtained from a man between 18 and 29 years old in good health.

V is TRBV6-4 and J is TRBJ2-3, with D possibly TRBD1 on 6 matching bases. The germline V and J ends were trimmed by 3 bases and 7 bases, with 23 bases remaining between them. The CDR3 is 17 residues long. The germline V gene has CDR1 MRHNA and CDR2 SNTAGT. CDR3 nucleotide sequence: TGTGCCAGCAGTGAAGGCCTCGGGCAGGGGCTCGGAAATACGCAGTATTTT. Translation gives CASSEGLGQGLGNTQYF.

The chain links TRBV18 to TRBJ2-5; TRBD1 or TRBD2 may be the D gene (5 bases each). Germline V lookup: CDR1 KGHSH, CDR2 LQKENI. The CDR3 covers 15 residues. The V gene lost 2 bases and the J gene lost 1 base, with 11 bases spanning the gap. CDR3 in amino acids: CASSPFGAGQETQYF. The CDR3 DNA reads TGTGCCAGCTCACCATTCGGGGCTGGCCAAGAGACCCAGTACTTC.

The chain couples TRBV5-8 to TRBJ1-6, with 9 bases identical to TRBD1. V dropped 4 bases and J dropped 6; count of bases not matched to a gene: 8. This CDR3 spans 16 amino acids. Germline V gene sequence: CDR1 SGHTS, CDR2 YDEGEE. The CDR3, as DNA: TGTGCCAGCAGCCACGGGACAGGGTTTTTTAATTCACCCCTCCACTTT. It specifies CASSHGTGFFNSPLHF.

This sequence joins TRBV28 and TRBJ2-3; 11 nucleotides align to TRBD2. The CDR3 contains 22 residues. V shed 5 bases, J shed 2 bases, and the junction held 24 bases outside the gene matches. The V gene's germline CDR1 is MDHEN and CDR2 SYDVKM. The CDR3 DNA is TGTGCCAGCAGTCCTATGCGAAGCCGGGGACTAGCGGTTCGCCTCTACACAGATACGCAGTATTTT. This gives the protein CASSPMRSRGLAVRLYTDTQYF.

About this clone: The identical CDR3 is also encoded by other nucleotide sequences in the sample. The rearrangement links TRBV11-3 to TRBJ2-5, with 12 bases identical to TRBD2. The germline gives CDR1 SGHNT, CDR2 YENEEA. Losses at the gene ends were 1 base for V and 3 bases for J; bases not matched to a gene: 0. The length of the CDR3 is 15 residues. DNA of the CDR3: TGTGCCAGCAGCTTAGGGACTAGCGGGGAAGAGACCCAGTACTTC. Amino acid sequence: CASSLGTSGEETQYF.

The V call is TRBV6-1, the J call TRBJ1-2, with 8 bases matching TRBD1. V lost 3 bases and J lost 5; bases outside the gene matches: 8. CDR1 and CDR2 from the germline V gene are MNHNS and SASEGT. There are 15 residues in the CDR3. The CDR3 DNA sequence: TGTGCCAGCAGTGAGTGGACAGGGAGAGAATATGGCTACACCTTC. It yields the protein CASSEWTGREYGYTF.

A few counts support this clone. The chain couples TRBV7-2 to TRBJ1-5, with 8 positions matching TRBD1. The CDR3 sequence is 13 residues long. Germline V gene data show CDR1 as SGHTA and CDR2 as FQGNSA. J lost 5 bases, V lost 5 bases, and 2 bases had no gene match. Here the CDR3 reads CASSTDRDQPQHF. DNA of the CDR3: TGTGCCAGCAGCACGGACAGGGATCAGCCCCAGCATTTT.

The chain carries TRBV6-4 and TRBJ1-6, with 7 bases lining up with TRBD1. This CDR3 is 14 amino acids long. V lost 5 bases, J lost 6 bases, and 4 bases stayed unmatched. Germline values: CDR1 MRHNA, CDR2 SNTAGT. The CDR3 sequence: CASSLGTVNSPLHF. CDR3 DNA: TGTGCCAGCAGTCTCGGGACAGTTAATTCACCCCTCCACTTT.

The rearrangement joins TRBV28 to TRBJ1-2, with TRBD1 as a possible D gene (6 bases). CDR1 and CDR2 from the germline V gene are MDHEN and SYDVKM. With 1 base removed from V and 9 bases from J, the gap between germline ends came to 15 bases. This CDR3 comprises 14 residues. Written as DNA, the CDR3 is TGTGCCAGCAGTTTATATACCGGGGGCGGGAGCTACACCTTC. This encodes CASSLYTGGGSYTF.

As regards this clone: The sample carries other DNA sequences with the same CDR3. This chain uses TRBV5-1 with TRBJ1-2; D gene ambiguous. This CDR3 is built from 12 residues. V was shortened by 0 bases and J by 3 bases, with 3 bases between the two germline ends. Germline assignment: CDR1 SGHRS and CDR2 YFSETQ. The CDR3 nucleotides are TGCGCCAGCAGCTTGGGGGACTATGGCTACACCTTC. The encoded protein is CASSLGDYGYTF.

V is TRBV7-2 and J is TRBJ2-2; D is uncertain. This CDR3 comprises 13 residues. The ends were cut back, 3 bases at V and 7 bases at J, with 9 bases in the middle. The germline V gene has CDR1 SGHTA and CDR2 FQGNSA. This CDR3 is CASSFGVIGELFF. CDR3 bases: TGTGCCAGCAGCTTTGGGGTGATCGGGGAGCTGTTTTTT.

The chain uses TRBV10-1 and TRBJ1-5, with D maybe TRBD1 (5 bases). The CDR3 has 14 amino acids. Germline CDR1 and CDR2: WNHNN and SYGVQD (reference sequence). The CDR3, as DNA: TGCGAAGGGTGGGGTAGACAGCTTGATCAGCCCCAGCATTTT. Protein sequence: CEGWGRQLDQPQHF.

The chain employs TRBV21-1 and TRBJ2-1; TRBD1 was called by the table and not checked on the DNA. TRBV21-1 is shown as a pseudogene. The CDR3 extends over 14 amino acids. CDR3 in DNA: TGTGCCAGCAGCACGGACAGGGGGTATAATGAGCAGTTCTTC. The encoded protein is CASSTDRGYNEQFF.

This chain links TRBV11-2 with TRBJ1-6, with D hard to call. CDR1 and CDR2 from the germline V gene are SGHAT and FQNNGV. The ends were cut back, 4 bases at V and 7 bases at J, with 5 bases in the middle. The CDR3 has 12 residues. CDR3 DNA sequence: TGTGCCAGCAGCTGGTCGAATTCACCCCTCCACTTT. Residues: CASSWSNSPLHF.

CDR3 DNA sequence: TGCGCCAGCAGTGATGGGACAGTCTTAGTTGTACCCTACAATGAGCAGTTCTTC. Translating it yields CASSDGTVLVVPYNEQFF. The rearrangement joins TRBV10-2 to TRBJ2-1; 7 bases line up with TRBD1. The J segment lost 2 bases and the V segment lost 3 bases, leaving 13 bases of the junction unmatched. This CDR3 region has 18 residues. Germline V gives CDR1 WSHSY, CDR2 SAAADI.